These 16 T cell receptor beta chains originate from one sample sequenced in a study of cytomegalovirus exposure and HLA in healthy donors. A multiplex PCR was run with 60 Vbeta primers and 13 Jbeta primers. Measured with immunoSEQ multiplex PCR; TCRdb has only the in-frame clones, and not every one. Of around 200,000 clones listed, about three quarters are singletons. The sequencing sample was made of PBMCs. The receptors come from a man between 18 and 29 years old in good health and CMV-seronegative.

The chain uses TRBV18 and TRBJ2-7, with D possibly matching TRBD2 (6 bases). The CDR3 length is 14 residues. V was pared by 3 bases and J by 3 bases, with 12 bases between. Germline CDR1 and CDR2: KGHSH and LQKENI. The CDR3 protein is CASSPRDSGYEQYF. The CDR3 DNA is TGTGCCAGCTCACCTCGGGACTCGGGCTACGAGCAGTACTTC.

The rearrangement links TRBV10-3 to TRBJ1-2; 7 bases agree with TRBD1. The germline gives CDR1 ENHRY, CDR2 SYGVKD. J was trimmed by 0 bases and V by 5 bases; bases with no gene match: 3. This CDR3 spans 14 amino acids. The CDR3 is CAISNTGANYGYTF. DNA of the CDR3: TGTGCCATCAGTAACACAGGGGCTAACTATGGCTACACCTTC.

This clone was seen more than once but under ten times. The J gene is TRBJ1-1, the V gene TRBV6-5; 9 bases map to TRBD1. Germline assignment: CDR1 MNHEY and CDR2 SVGAGI. CDR3 length equals 14 residues. Trimming at V came to 4 bases and at J to 0 bases, leaving 0 bases not matched to a gene. In DNA form, the CDR3 reads TGTGCCAGCAGTTGGACAGGGGTGAACACTGAAGCTTTCTTT. It yields the protein CASSWTGVNTEAFF.

This clone occurred once. The gene calls are TRBV5-4 and TRBJ2-2; TRBD2 matches at 11 bases. The CDR3 runs 17 residues. Trimming cost V 2 bases and J 4 bases; bases outside gene matches: 7. CDR1 SGHNT and CDR2 YYREEE come from the germline V gene (reference sequence). The CDR3 region is CASSLDPSGGTTGELFF. The CDR3 DNA sequence: TGTGCCAGCAGCTTAGACCCTAGCGGGGGGACCACCGGGGAGCTGTTTTTT.

This clone was observed once. The gene calls are TRBV28 and TRBJ1-5; 7 bases match TRBD1. This CDR3 spans 14 amino acids. After removal of 4 bases from V and 7 bases from J, the junction contained 7 bases not matched to a gene. Germline loops: CDR1 MDHEN, CDR2 SYDVKM. CDR3: CASSSGQVPQPQHF. The CDR3 DNA follows: TGTGCCAGCAGTTCCGGACAGGTACCCCAGCCCCAGCATTTT. Drawing the rest from reference TRBV28 and TRBJ1-5, the complete variable domain is DVKVTQSSRYLVKRTGEKVFLECVQDMDHENMFWYRQDPGLGLRLIYFSYDVKMKEKGDIPEGYSVSREKKERFSLILESASTNQTSMYLCASSSGQVPQPQHFGDGTRLSIL.

CDR3 DNA: TGTGCCAGCAGTCCGCCCCGGGACAGGGGACGTGGCTACACCTTC. Encoded protein: CASSPPRDRGRGYTF. This sequence joins TRBV6-1 and TRBJ1-2; 10 nucleotides line up with TRBD1. V gave up 5 bases and J gave up 7 bases; unmatched junction bases: 10. The germline V gene encodes CDR1 MNHNS and CDR2 SASEGT. The CDR3 covers 15 residues.

This clone is a singleton in its sample. This rearrangement joins TRBV29-1 to TRBJ1-3; possible D gene TRBD1, 6 bases. V lost 7 bases, J lost 0 bases, and 13 bases lay in between. The germline CDR1 and CDR2 sequences are SQVTM and ANQGSEA. The CDR3 contains 14 residues. CDR3 protein: CSANSRGSGNTIYF. CDR3 coding DNA: TGCAGCGCGAATTCCAGGGGCTCTGGAAACACCATATATTTT. The complete variable domain, with remaining parts taken from reference TRBV29-1 and TRBJ1-3, reads SAVISQKPSRDICQRGTSLTIQCQVDSQVTMMFWYRQQPGQSLTLIATANQGSEATYESGFVIDKFPISRPNLTFSTLTVSNMSPEDSSIYLCSANSRGSGNTIYFGEGSWLTVV.

This clone was seen just once. The J gene is TRBJ1-3, the V gene TRBV7-8; D might be TRBD1 (6 bases). Germline CDR1 SGHVS, CDR2 FQNEAQ. The V end lost 3 bases, the J end lost 7 bases, and 16 bases lay between the germline ends. The CDR3 runs to 15 residues. CDR3 bases: TGTGCCAGCAGCTTGCAGGGGATAGTGGGGAACACCATATATTTT. The encoded protein is CASSLQGIVGNTIYF.

The genes are TRBV6-1 and TRBJ1-5; D not resolved. Trimming stripped 8 bases from V and 2 bases from J, with 10 bases between. CDR1 is MNHNS and CDR2 is SASEGT in the germline V gene. This CDR3 contains 13 residues. The CDR3 here is CASLGAGNQPQHF. Written as DNA, the CDR3 is TGTGCCAGCCTAGGAGCGGGCAATCAGCCCCAGCATTTT.

This chain joins TRBV18 and TRBJ2-3, with D possibly matching TRBD2 (6 bases). Germline-derived CDR1 and CDR2 are KGHSH and LQKENI. The germline V and J ends were trimmed by 7 bases and 0 bases, with 11 bases remaining between them. The CDR3 sequence is 14 residues long. This CDR3 is CASYSGYSTDTQYF. In DNA form, the CDR3 reads TGTGCCAGCTATAGCGGATATAGCACAGATACGCAGTATTTT.

The rearrangement uses TRBV20-1 and TRBJ1-2; D is ambiguous. In germline, CDR1 is DFQATT, CDR2 SNEGSKA (reference sequence). The ends were cut back, 1 base at V and 7 bases at J, with 7 bases in the middle. This CDR3 comprises 11 residues. The CDR3 sequence: CSARGAGGYTF. The CDR3 DNA reads as TGCAGTGCTAGAGGGGCGGGTGGCTACACCTTC.

This clone was seen only a few times. The V call is TRBV5-1, the J call TRBJ2-5, with a possible D match to TRBD2 (5 bases). Germline V lookup: CDR1 SGHRS, CDR2 YFSETQ. With 1 base removed from V and 4 bases from J, the gap between germline ends came to 5 bases. This CDR3 has 12 residues. In nucleotides, the CDR3 is TGCGCCAGCAGCTTGCGGGGAGAGACCCAGTACTTC. It encodes CASSLRGETQYF.

This clone was recorded a few times. The CDR3 nucleotides read TGTGCTAGTGGTTATCGCCAAGCATCTCTGAACACTGAAGCTTTCTTT. This codes for CASGYRQASLNTEAFF. The chain links TRBV12-5 to TRBJ1-1; D gene unclear. The germline V and J ends were trimmed by 4 bases and 0 bases, with 15 bases remaining between them. CDR1 and CDR2 (germline): LGHNT, FRNRAP. The CDR3 contains 16 residues. The complete variable domain, with remaining parts taken from reference TRBV12-5 and TRBJ1-1, reads DARVTQTPRHKVTEMGQEVTMRCQPILGHNTVFWYRQTMMQGLELLAYFRNRAPLDDSGMPKDRFSAEMPDATLATLKIQPSEPRDSAVYFCASGYRQASLNTEAFFGQGTRLTVV.

The chain couples TRBV5-6 to TRBJ2-3; the match to TRBD2 covers 7 bases. From germline, CDR1 is SGHDT and CDR2 YYEEEE. This CDR3 contains 16 residues. Trimming cost V 0 bases and J 1 base; bases outside gene matches: 5. The CDR3 nucleotides read TGTGCCAGCAGCTTGGGGGCGGGGGTCCGCACAGATACGCAGTATTTT. It translates to CASSLGAGVRTDTQYF. Together with reference TRBV5-6 and TRBJ2-3, the CDR3 gives the full variable domain: DAGVTQSPTHLIKTRGQQVTLRCSPKSGHDTVSWYQQALGQGPQFIFQYYEEEERQRGNFPDRFSGHQFPNYSSELNVNALLLGDSALYLCASSLGAGVRTDTQYFGPGTRLTVL.

The V and J genes are TRBV5-8 and TRBJ2-2; TRBD1 might be the D (5 bases). Germline CDR1 is SGHTS and CDR2 is YDEGEE. With 3 bases removed from V and 1 base from J, the gap between germline ends came to 16 bases. The CDR3 is 17 amino acids. The CDR3, as DNA: TGTGCCAGCAGCTCACCTCTCCCAGACAGGAACACCGGGGAGCTGTTTTTT. Protein sequence: CASSSPLPDRNTGELFF. The entire variable domain, with the rest obtained from reference TRBV5-8 and TRBJ2-2, is as follows: EAGVTQSPTHLIKTRGQQATLRCSPISGHTSVYWYQQALGLGLQFLLWYDEGEERNRGNFPPRFSGRQFPNYSSELNVNALELEDSALYLCASSSPLPDRNTGELFFGEGSRLTVL.

The chain couples TRBV9 to TRBJ1-6, with D perhaps TRBD1 (5 bases). The CDR3 spans 15 residues. Trimming cost V 4 bases and J 8 bases, with 16 bases left between them. The V gene's germline CDR1 is SGDLS and CDR2 YYNGEE. The CDR3 here is CASSSRQHRYSPLHF. The CDR3 region has the DNA TGTGCCAGCAGCTCCCGACAGCACCGCTATTCACCCCTCCACTTT.